These 32 T cell receptor beta chains were sequenced from one sample in a study of blood T cell repertoires in COVID-19. Profiled with immunoSEQ multiplex PCR; TCRdb holds only in-frame clones, not every one. The top ten hold 2% to 2.5% of the sample, which has some 68,000 clones, roughly 88% seen once. Sample: peripheral blood. The receptors come from a human donor in a cohort sampled during active COVID-19.

The chain is built from TRBV11-3 and TRBJ2-1; possible D gene TRBD2, 6 bases. The V gene lost 3 bases and the J gene lost 9 bases, with 9 bases spanning the gap. Germline loops: CDR1 SGHNT, CDR2 YENEEA. This CDR3 has 12 amino acids. CDR3 DNA: TGTGCCAGCAGCTTCGGGGGAGGTGAGCAGTTCTTC. This encodes CASSFGGGEQFF.

The chain is built from TRBV5-1 and TRBJ1-1, with D tentatively TRBD1 (5 bases). Between the trimmed V and J ends, which lost 1 base and 8 bases, there was a span of 9 bases. The CDR3 length is 12 residues. Germline CDR1 is SGHRS and CDR2 is YFSETQ. This chain's CDR3 is CASSLRSGEAFF. The CDR3, as DNA: TGCGCCAGCAGCTTGAGGTCAGGGGAAGCTTTCTTT.

V usage is TRBV6-6 and J usage is TRBJ2-7, with 9 bases fitting TRBD1. J lost 1 base, V lost 0 bases, and 4 bases had no gene match. There are 16 residues in the CDR3. Germline V lookup: CDR1 MNHNY, CDR2 SVGAGI (reference sequence). CDR3 amino acids: CASSYSGTGFSYEQYF. The CDR3 DNA follows: TGTGCCAGCAGTTACTCGGGGACAGGGTTTTCCTACGAGCAGTACTTC.

The genes are TRBV7-9 and TRBJ2-1, with 7 nucleotides matching TRBD2. Germline assignment: CDR1 SEHNR and CDR2 FQNEAQ (reference sequence). J gave up 1 base and V 2 bases, and 2 bases lay outside the gene matches. The CDR3 has 15 residues. The CDR3 sequence: CASSLKRGSYNEQFF. CDR3 in DNA: TGTGCCAGCAGCTTAAAGCGGGGATCCTACAATGAGCAGTTCTTC.

The CDR3 nucleotides read TGTGCCACCAGCCGCGGGGGGAATCTTCAGCCCCAGCATTTT. Translated, it gives CATSRGGNLQPQHF. The J gene is TRBJ1-5, the V gene TRBV15, with a weak D call TRBD1 (5 bases). Per germline, CDR1 LNHNV and CDR2 YYDKDF (reference sequence). The V end lost 5 bases, the J end lost 6 bases, and 14 bases lay between the germline ends. The CDR3 is 14 residues long.

V usage is TRBV5-1 and J usage is TRBJ1-1; 9 bases are shared with TRBD1. CDR1 is SGHRS and CDR2 is YFSETQ in the germline V gene. J lost 8 bases, V lost 4 bases, and 6 bases had no gene match. The CDR3 extends over 13 amino acids. Here the CDR3 reads CASSTYTGGEAFF. In nucleotides, the CDR3 is TGCGCCAGCAGCACCTATACAGGGGGCGAAGCTTTCTTT. The whole variable domain, filled in from reference TRBV5-1 and TRBJ1-1, reads KAGVTQTPRYLIKTRGQQVTLSCSPISGHRSVSWYQQTPGQGLQFLFEYFSETQRNKGNFPGRFSGRQFSNSRSEMNVSTLELGDSALYLCASSTYTGGEAFFGQGTRLTVV.

This chain uses TRBV24-1 with TRBJ2-3; D is perhaps TRBD1 (6 bases). Per the germline V gene, CDR1 is KGHDR and CDR2 is SFDVKD. CDR3 size: 15 residues. The V end was cut by 5 bases, the J end by 4 bases, with 15 bases between. The CDR3 DNA follows: TGTGCCACCAGTGCAACAGGGAGTATCGCAGATACGCAGTATTTT. This sequence encodes CATSATGSIADTQYF.

This chain uses TRBV19 with TRBJ2-5, with TRBD1 as a possible D gene (6 bases). Per the germline V gene, CDR1 is LNHDA and CDR2 is SQIVND (reference sequence). The CDR3 length is 13 residues. In DNA, the CDR3 is TGTTCTACGAAGGGGGAGAGTTTAAAGACCCAGTACTTC. This codes for CSTKGESLKTQYF.

The chain employs TRBV28 and TRBJ1-4, with 9 nucleotides matching TRBD1. The CDR3 spans 14 residues. Per germline, CDR1 MDHEN and CDR2 SYDVKM. Germline trimming cut 7 bases from V and 8 bases from J; bases unmatched to any gene: 8. CDR3 nucleotides: TGTGCCAGCAAGGGAGGGACAGGGCGCGAAAAACTGTTTTTT. The encoded protein is CASKGGTGREKLFF.

This chain uses TRBV28 with TRBJ1-1; D uncertain. Germline CDR1 is MDHEN and CDR2 is SYDVKM. V gave up 2 bases and J gave up 1 base, with 8 bases separating them. The CDR3 has 14 amino acids. The CDR3 region has the DNA TGTGCCAGCAGTTTAGAAGACAAGAACACTGAAGCTTTCTTT. Protein sequence: CASSLEDKNTEAFF.

The chain joins TRBV5-5 to TRBJ1-2; 7 bases line up with TRBD1. Germline CDR1 and CDR2: SGHKS and YYEKEE (reference sequence). This CDR3 spans 13 amino acids. Losses at the gene ends were 4 bases for V and 6 bases for J; bases not matched to a gene: 6. The CDR3 reads CASSRDRGNGYTF. The CDR3 DNA follows: TGTGCCAGCAGCCGGGACAGAGGAAATGGCTACACCTTC.

The genes are TRBV7-8 and TRBJ2-5; D gene ambiguous. The V and J ends lost 3 bases and 5 bases respectively, with 10 bases between them. Germline CDR1 is SGHVS and CDR2 is FQNEAQ. The CDR3 loop spans 13 amino acids. The CDR3 loop reads CASSFRVYETQYF. The CDR3 DNA is TGTGCCAGCAGCTTTAGAGTTTACGAGACCCAGTACTTC.

The chain recombines TRBV3-1 (or the pseudogene TRBV3-2) with TRBJ1-4, with a weak D call TRBD1 (6 bases). Trimming removed 6 bases at V and 0 bases at J, with 14 bases between. Germline CDR1 reads LGHDT; CDR2 reads YNNKEL (reference sequence). The CDR3 has 16 amino acids. In DNA form, the CDR3 reads TGTGCCAGCAGTTTCTTTGGGGGCCCAACTAATGAAAAACTGTTTTTT. As protein: CASSFFGGPTNEKLFF.

This chain links TRBV6-5 with TRBJ2-5; 10 nucleotides align to TRBD1. V lost 1 base and J lost 6; bases outside the gene matches: 8. There are 16 residues in the CDR3. Germline V gives CDR1 MNHEY, CDR2 SVGAGI. This CDR3 reads CASSYLPGQGKKTQYF. In DNA, the CDR3 is TGTGCCAGCAGTTACTTACCGGGACAGGGGAAAAAGACCCAGTACTTC.

This chain uses TRBV28 with TRBJ1-5, with a tentative D call TRBD1 (5 bases). Trimming left V 5 bases short and J 9 bases short, with 26 bases between. CDR3 length equals 17 residues. CDR1 is MDHEN and CDR2 is SYDVKM in the germline V gene. CDR3 loop: CASSPRGTVGIRGPQHF. The CDR3 DNA sequence: TGTGCCAGCAGTCCCCGGGGGACGGTCGGTATCAGAGGGCCCCAGCATTTT.

V is TRBV30 and J is TRBJ1-2; D perhaps matches TRBD1 (6 bases). The V gene lost 5 bases and the J gene lost 4 bases, with 11 bases spanning the gap. CDR3 length: 12 residues. The germline V gene has CDR1 GTSNPN and CDR2 SVGIG (reference sequence). The CDR3 here is CAWRRGLYGYTF. DNA of the CDR3: TGTGCCTGGCGCAGGGGCCTCTATGGCTACACCTTC.

The chain joins TRBV5-1 to TRBJ2-7, with D perhaps TRBD2 (5 bases). Trimming removed 4 bases from V and 6 bases from J, with 11 bases in between. CDR1 SGHRS and CDR2 YFSETQ come from the germline V gene. The CDR3 covers 12 residues. Here the CDR3 DNA reads TGCGCCAGCAGCCCCCGAGGGAGCGAGCAGTACTTC. It codes for CASSPRGSEQYF. Full variable domain (rest looked up from reference TRBV5-1 and TRBJ2-7): KAGVTQTPRYLIKTRGQQVTLSCSPISGHRSVSWYQQTPGQGLQFLFEYFSETQRNKGNFPGRFSGRQFSNSRSEMNVSTLELGDSALYLCASSPRGSEQYFGPGTRLTVT.

The chain links TRBV28 to TRBJ1-2; a possible D gene is TRBD1 (6 bases). Germline CDR1 and CDR2: MDHEN and SYDVKM. V was trimmed by 4 bases and J by 5 bases, leaving 11 bases between them. The CDR3 extends over 13 amino acids. The CDR3 is CASSSYTGYGYTF. DNA for the CDR3: TGTGCCAGCAGTTCCTACACAGGGTATGGCTACACCTTC.

The chain joins TRBV24-1 to TRBJ1-3, with D perhaps matching TRBD1 (6 bases). Trimming took off 3 bases at V and 4 bases at J, with 12 bases between the two ends. The V gene's germline CDR1 is KGHDR and CDR2 SFDVKD. The CDR3 contains 15 residues. CDR3 sequence: CATSDTRTGGNTIYF. CDR3 coding DNA: TGTGCCACCAGTGATACCCGAACAGGGGGAAACACCATATATTTT.

This clone was seen ten or more times. The chain couples TRBV20-1 to TRBJ1-3, with D maybe TRBD1 (5 bases). Trimming stripped 5 bases from V and 7 bases from J, with 9 bases between. This CDR3 comprises 11 residues. From germline, CDR1 is DFQATT and CDR2 SNEGSKA (reference sequence). The CDR3 spells CSADSYNTIYF. The CDR3 nucleotides read TGCAGTGCTGACAGCTATAACACCATATATTTT.

The chain is built from TRBV6-1 and TRBJ1-2; D is uncertain. There are 15 residues in the CDR3. Trimming stripped 3 bases from V and 4 bases from J, with 15 bases between. Per the germline V gene, CDR1 is MNHNS and CDR2 is SASEGT. CDR3 residues: CASSDSLGVFYGYTF. The CDR3 DNA reads TGTGCCAGCAGTGATTCACTCGGGGTCTTCTATGGCTACACCTTC.

The CDR3: CASILTGRGTEAFF. The CDR3 DNA reads TGTGCCAGCATCCTAACAGGGCGAGGCACTGAAGCTTTCTTT. The chain uses TRBV28 and TRBJ1-1; a weak D match, TRBD1 (6 bases). The V gene's germline CDR1 is MDHEN and CDR2 SYDVKM. V dropped 7 bases and J dropped 4 bases, with 16 bases sitting between them. The CDR3 has 14 residues.

This chain joins TRBV5-1 and TRBJ2-7; weak D call: TRBD2 (5 bases). Germline V lookup: CDR1 SGHRS, CDR2 YFSETQ. The CDR3 runs to 11 residues. V was clipped by 7 bases and J by 5 bases, with 10 bases between them. CDR3 nucleotides: TGCGCCAGCGGACTCAAGGACGAGCAGTACTTC. Its translation: CASGLKDEQYF. Filled out from reference TRBV5-1 and TRBJ2-7, the complete variable domain reads KAGVTQTPRYLIKTRGQQVTLSCSPISGHRSVSWYQQTPGQGLQFLFEYFSETQRNKGNFPGRFSGRQFSNSRSEMNVSTLELGDSALYLCASGLKDEQYFGPGTRLTVT.

The gene calls are TRBV27 and TRBJ2-5; D gene unclear. V was pared by 5 bases and J by 7 bases, with 14 bases between. The V gene's germline CDR1 is MNHEY and CDR2 SMNVEV (reference sequence). The CDR3 is made up of 13 amino acids. The CDR3 spells CASSSQSTGTQYF. CDR3 bases: TGTGCCAGCAGTAGTCAAAGTACCGGGACCCAGTACTTC.

This clone appeared a single time. J is TRBJ2-5 and V is TRBV19; D may be TRBD2 (6 bases). This CDR3 is 14 amino acids long. V dropped 3 bases and J dropped 4 bases, with 12 bases sitting between them. The germline CDR1 and CDR2 sequences are LNHDA and SQIVND (reference sequence). CDR3 nucleotide sequence: TGTGCCAGTAGTATCGGAGGGCGCGGAGAGACCCAGTACTTC. Residues: CASSIGGRGETQYF. Based on the CDR3 plus reference TRBV19 and TRBJ2-5, the full variable domain is DGGITQSPKYLFRKEGQNVTLSCEQNLNHDAMYWYRQDPGQGLRLIYYSQIVNDFQKGDIAEGYSVSREKKESFPLTVTSAQKNPTAFYLCASSIGGRGETQYFGPGTRLLVL.

The CDR3 nucleotides read TGCAGCGTTGCCGGACTAGCGGGAAACGAGCAGTACTTC. Its protein product is CSVAGLAGNEQYF. The chain has TRBV29-1 and TRBJ2-7; TRBD2 agrees at 12 bases. CDR1 is SQVTM, CDR2 ANQGSEA, per germline. Losses at the gene ends were 4 bases for V and 5 bases for J; bases not matched to a gene: 3. The CDR3 sequence is 13 residues long.

The chain carries TRBV19 and TRBJ2-7; 7 nucleotides line up with TRBD1. The length of the CDR3 is 14 residues. Germline loops: CDR1 LNHDA, CDR2 SQIVND (reference sequence). The ends lost 5 bases at V and 3 bases at J; junction bases unmatched: 7. CDR3 DNA: TGTGCCAGTAGTTGGACAGGTAGTGACTACGAGCAGTACTTC. Translating it yields CASSWTGSDYEQYF.

The V gene is TRBV27, the J gene TRBJ1-5; possibly TRBD1 for D (6 bases). V was cut by 2 bases and J by 2 bases, with 10 bases left in between. This CDR3 has 15 amino acids. The germline V gene has CDR1 MNHEY and CDR2 SMNVEV (reference sequence). This chain's CDR3 is CASSLTGLGNQPQHF. For the CDR3, the DNA is TGTGCCAGCAGTTTAACAGGGTTGGGCAATCAGCCCCAGCATTTT.

This clone was observed a few times. The chain links TRBV7-9 to TRBJ1-2, with D perhaps TRBD1 (5 bases). Germline-derived CDR1 and CDR2 are SEHNR and FQNEAQ (reference sequence). There are 15 residues in the CDR3. The V end lost 5 bases, the J end lost 6 bases, and 19 bases lay between the germline ends. The CDR3 region is CASSAGGFAGNGYTF. The CDR3 nucleotides read TGTGCCAGCAGCGCCGGGGGATTTGCGGGGAATGGCTACACCTTC.

The rearrangement uses TRBV28 and TRBJ2-3; D perhaps matches TRBD1 (5 bases). V lost 2 bases and J 4 bases, leaving 10 bases between the germline ends. Germline CDR1 MDHEN, CDR2 SYDVKM. CDR3 length equals 14 residues. CDR3: CASSLNRRPDTQYF. CDR3 coding DNA: TGTGCCAGCAGTTTAAACAGGCGACCAGATACGCAGTATTTT. Drawing the rest from reference TRBV28 and TRBJ2-3, the complete variable domain is DVKVTQSSRYLVKRTGEKVFLECVQDMDHENMFWYRQDPGLGLRLIYFSYDVKMKEKGDIPEGYSVSREKKERFSLILESASTNQTSMYLCASSLNRRPDTQYFGPGTRLTVL.

The genes are TRBV21-1 and TRBJ1-5; the table's D call, TRBD1, has no DNA check behind it. TRBV21-1 is an annotated pseudogene. The CDR3 covers 18 residues. CDR3 loop: CASSKEWDRGLWNQPQHF. The CDR3 nucleotides read TGTGCCAGCAGCAAAGAATGGGACAGGGGGCTTTGGAATCAGCCCCAGCATTTT.

The CDR3 region is CAIQGGYGYTF. The CDR3, as DNA: TGCGCCATTCAGGGGGGCTATGGCTACACCTTC. The gene calls are TRBV10-2 and TRBJ1-2; 7 positions match TRBD1. J lost 4 bases, V lost 10 bases, and 3 bases had no gene match. This CDR3 spans 11 amino acids. Looked up from germline, CDR1 is WSHSY and CDR2 is SAAADI.